The rows below give T cell receptor delta chains drawn from one sample of a study of delta chains in infants with herpesvirus infections. TCRdb reran clone calling via CATT on the RT-PCR reads. In the table there are more than 1,500 delta-chain clones, 25% to 30% of which are singletons. The sample here was peripheral blood, taken at time point 1 of longitudinal follow-up. Receptors originate from a human donor who was a Ugandan infant, either HIV-exposed or HIV-unexposed (not recorded which). CDR3s include the opening cysteine and the closing phenylalanine or tryptophan. A D gene is named only where the DNA matches it firmly. A clone size is listed for some rows: how often the clone was seen (once, few, many), or a class if it is expanded.

d_call	v_call	clone_size	j_call	cdr3_nt	cdr3_aa
TRDD3	TRDV2	medium-sized	TRDJ2	TGTGCCTGTGACACCACTGGGGGTTTGACAGCACAACTCTTCTTT	CACDTTGGLTAQLFF
TRDD3	TRDV1	few	TRDJ1	TGTGCTCTTGGGGAACGCCGTCCTTGTACTGGGGATCTCACGTTTAGGTACACCGATAAACTCATCTTT	CALGERRPCTGDLTFRYTDKLIF
NA	TRDV1	NA	TRDJ1	TGTGCTCTTGGGGCTTCCCTTCCTGGGGATCAAGATAAACTCATCTTT	CALGASLPGDQDKLIF
NA	TRDV2	few	TRDJ1	TGTGCCTGTGACACGGGAAAGGATAAACTCATCTTT	CACDTGKDKLIF
TRDD3	TRDV1	NA	TRDJ2	TGTGCTCTTGGGGAAGCCTTACTGGGGGACTCTTTGACAGCACAACTCTTCTTT	CALGEALLGDSLTAQLFF
TRDD3	TRDV1	NA	TRDJ1	TGTGCTCTTGGGGACTCATTCCCCAACTTTGTACTGGGGGATTCCTACACCGATAAACTCATCTTT	CALGDSFPNFVLGDSYTDKLIF
NA	TRDV1	NA	TRDJ2	TGTGCTCTTGGGGAACTTCCCCGACCCTTCGATAAACTCTTCTTT	CALGELPRPFDKLFF
TRDD3	TRAV38-2/DV8	large	TRDJ1	TGTGCTTATAGGAGCACGAAACCACTGTACTGGGGGATACGCGTTTTTTTGTACACCGATAAACTCATCTTT	CAYRSTKPLYWGIRVFLYTDKLIF
NA	TRDV1	few	TRDJ1	TGTGCTCTTGGGGAACTAGGGTCCTACGTTACTGGGCATGGGGATAAACTCATCTTT	CALGELGSYVTGHGDKLIF
TRDD3	TRDV2	medium-sized	TRDJ1	TGTGCCTGTGACACCTGGGGGATCGATAAACTCATCTTT	CACDTWGIDKLIF
TRDD3	TRAV29/DV5	large	TRDJ1	TGTGCAGCAAGCGCGCGGGGTTCTCCCACCTTACTGGGGGATGTCGAACTCATCTTT	CAASARGSPTLLGDVELIF
TRDD3	TRDV2	large	TRDJ3	TGTGCCTGTGACACCGCGAGTGGGGGACGCACCTGGGACACCCGACAGATGTTTTTC	CACDTASGGRTWDTRQMFF
NA	TRDV1	NA	TRDJ1	TGTGCTCTTGGGGAAATTCATGACGGGTACACCGATAAACTCATCTTT	CALGEIHDGYTDKLIF
NA	TRDV1	NA	TRDJ1	TGTGCTCTTGGGGAACCTCGCCGATTCCTCTCCGAACTCATCTTT	CALGEPRRFLSELIF
TRDD3	TRDV3	large	TRDJ1	TGTGCCTCCCGCCTTCACTACTGGGGGATTAAGACCGATAAACTCATCTTT	CASRLHYWGIKTDKLIF
TRDD3	TRDV1	NA	TRDJ2	TGTGCTCTTGGGGAACTGGGGGATACTTTGACAGCACAACTCTTCTTT	CALGELGDTLTAQLFF
NA	TRDV3	large	TRDJ1	TGTGCTTCTGGACTACTAGGTACTTGGCGGGCCGATAAACTCATCTTT	CASGLLGTWRADKLIF
TRDD3	TRDV1	NA	TRDJ1	TGTGCTCTTGGGGAAAGGCGCTGGGACCTTCCTACTCCCACTTACTGGGGGATACGCGCCTACACCGATAAACTCATCTTT	CALGERRWDLPTPTYWGIRAYTDKLIF
TRDD3	TRDV1	NA	TRDJ1	TGTGCTCTTGGGGACTTATTCCCCAACTTTGTACTGGGGGATTCCTACACCGATAAACTCATCTTT	CALGDLFPNFVLGDSYTDKLIF
TRDD2	TRDV1	medium-sized	TRDJ1	TGTGCTCTTGGGGAAGGCCTTCCTACGACGGGGGACCAGAAACTCATCTTT	CALGEGLPTTGDQKLIF
NA	TRDV1	few	TRDJ1	TGTGCTCTTGGGCCTTCTACTTCGCGGGGTACCGATAAACTCATCTTT	CALGPSTSRGTDKLIF
TRDD2	TRDV1	NA	TRDJ1	TGTGCTCTTGGGGAACTCCGACGATTTCCTACGAGAGGGTATCCCCCCGATAAACTCATCTTT	CALGELRRFPTRGYPPDKLIF
TRDD3	TRDV1	NA	TRDJ1	TGTGCTCTTGGGGAACTAGCGGCCTGGCGGCCTGGGGGGTCCGAGACCGATAAACTCATCTTT	CALGELAAWRPGGSETDKLIF
TRDD3	TRAV29/DV5	NA	TRDJ1	TGTGCAGCAAGCCCCACTATTCTCTACTGGGGGATAAACTCCCCGTACACCGATAAACTCATCTTT	CAASPTILYWGINSPYTDKLIF
NA	TRDV2	NA	TRDJ1	TGTGCCTGTGACAGGGGATACACCGATAAACTCATCTTT	CACDRGYTDKLIF
TRDD3	TRDV2	few	TRDJ1	TGTGCCTGTATCTGGGGGATACGCACCGATAAACTCATCTTT	CACIWGIRTDKLIF
TRDD3	TRDV1	few	TRDJ2	TGTGCTCTTGGGGAACTAAGTCCCACGAGAGGGATACTTATGACAGCACAACTCTTCTTT	CALGELSPTRGILMTAQLFF
TRDD3	TRAV36/DV7	once	TRDJ1	TGTGCTGTGACGACACCAGAATACTGGGGGCAGTACACCGATAAACTCATCTTT	CAVTTPEYWGQYTDKLIF
TRDD3	TRDV2	NA	TRDJ2	TGTGCCTGTGACATACTGGGGGATACGACAGCACAACTCTTCTTT	CACDILGDTTAQLFF
TRDD3	TRDV1	few	TRDJ1	TGTGCTCTTGGGGATCGCCCTAGGGAGTGTACTGGGGGATACCGTGAGTCCGATAAACTCATCTTT	CALGDRPRECTGGYRESDKLIF
NA	TRAV29/DV5	large	TRDJ1	TGTGCAGCAAGCGCTGAGGCCTCCGATAAACTCATCTTT	CAASAEASDKLIF
NA	TRDV1	NA	TRDJ1	TGTGCTCTTGGGGAACTTCCCCGACCCTGCGATAAACTCATCTTT	CALGELPRPCDKLIF
TRDD3	TRDV3	large	TRDJ3	TGTGCCTTTAGGATCCCAGACCGTATACTGGGGGGTATCCCCTCCAGCTGGGACACCCGACAGATGTTTTTC	CAFRIPDRILGGIPSSWDTRQMFF
TRDD3	TRDV2	NA	TRDJ3	TGTGCCTGTGACCACAAAAGGGGATACCTCCCCTGGGACACCCGACAGATGTTTTTC	CACDHKRGYLPWDTRQMFF
TRDD3	TRDV1	medium-sized	TRDJ2	TGTGCTCTTGGGGAAAGCCTCCACTGGGGGAACTTCCTGACAGCACAACTCTTCTTT	CALGESLHWGNFLTAQLFF
TRDD3	TRDV2	NA	TRDJ3	TGTGCCTGTGACTGGGGGATATTTTCCTGGGACACCCGACAGATGTTTTTC	CACDWGIFSWDTRQMFF
TRDD3	TRAV29/DV5	NA	TRDJ1	TGTGCAGCAAGCGTTTACTCCGGTACTGGGGGATCGGATGAGTGTATCATCTTT	CAASVYSGTGGSDECIIF
TRDD3	TRDV1	large	TRDJ1	TGTGCTCTTGGGGAGCGCCTAGCTACGGACTCTGGGGGATTCACCGATAAACTCATCTTT	CALGERLATDSGGFTDKLIF
TRDD3	TRDV1	NA	TRDJ1	TGTGCTCTTGGGGAAGGAGTCCCTTCCGACTGGGGGATACCGTACACCGATAAACTCATCTTT	CALGEGVPSDWGIPYTDKLIF
NA	TRDV1	few	TRDJ1	TGTGCTCTTGGGGAGCCAGGCCTTCCTACTGGGGGATATAAACTCATCTTT	CALGEPGLPTGGYKLIF
TRDD3	TRDV2	large	TRDJ2	TGTGCCTGTGACGTACTGGGGGATACAGCACAACTCTTCTTT	CACDVLGDTAQLFF
TRDD3	TRDV2	NA	TRDJ2	TGTGCCTGTGGCTACTGGGGGACAGCACAACTCTTCTTT	CACGYWGTAQLFF
TRDD3	TRDV2	few	TRDJ3	TGTGCCTGTGACACCGGGTCTAATGGGGGGATACGGACCTGGGACACCCGACAGATGTTTTTC	CACDTGSNGGIRTWDTRQMFF
NA	TRDV1	NA	TRDJ1	TGTGCTCTTGGGGAACTGAGGGTGCCTGGACCATACACCGATAAACTCATCTTT	CALGELRVPGPYTDKLIF
TRDD3	TRDV2	large	TRDJ3	TGTGCCTGTGACAGTACTGGGGGCTCCTGGGACACCCGACAGATGTTTTTC	CACDSTGGSWDTRQMFF
TRDD2	TRDV1	large	TRDJ1	TGTGCTCTTGGGGATCTTCCTACGGGGGCTCTCACCGATAAACTCATCTTT	CALGDLPTGALTDKLIF
TRDD3	TRDV1	medium-sized	TRDJ2	TGTGCTCTTGGGGAATGCCACCTCGACTGGGGGATACGGGGAGTATTAGGAGCACAACTCTTCTTT	CALGECHLDWGIRGVLGAQLFF
NA	TRDV2	NA	TRDJ1	TGTGCCTGTGACACCGATAAACTCATCTTT	CACDTDKLIF
TRDD3	TRDV2	NA	TRDJ3	TGTGCCTGTGACCCCTGGCGGCCTGGGGGATACCTAGGCTCCTGGGACACCCGACAGATGTTTTTC	CACDPWRPGGYLGSWDTRQMFF
TRDD3	TRDV1	NA	TRDJ1	TGTGCTCTTGGGGAAGGGCCTTCCCTATCCTACTGGGGGATGTACACCGATAAACTCATCTTT	CALGEGPSLSYWGMYTDKLIF
TRDD3	TRDV1	few	TRDJ1	TGTGCTCTTGGCTTTCTTCCTGTTCCGTACTGGGGGATCCGAGTTCCTATTCCCACCGATAAACTCATCTTT	CALGFLPVPYWGIRVPIPTDKLIF
TRDD3	TRDV1	large	TRDJ1	TGTGCTCTTGGGGAACCCTTTTTTCCTACGCTGGGGGATACGGTCCCTTGCACCGATAAACTCATCTTT	CALGEPFFPTLGDTVPCTDKLIF
TRDD3	TRDV1	large	TRDJ1	TGTGCTCTTGGGGAACTACGGGGTAGAGAAATCGGACTGGGGGATCTCGGGGGCACCGATAAACTCATCTTT	CALGELRGREIGLGDLGGTDKLIF
NA	TRDV2	NA	TRDJ3	TGTGCCTGTGACACGGGTTATCCCTTCTCCTGGGACACCCGACAGATGTTTTTC	CACDTGYPFSWDTRQMFF
TRDD3	TRDV2	medium-sized	TRDJ1	TGTGCCTGTGACCCCGTACTGGGGGATACGCGTTACACCGATAAACTCATCTTT	CACDPVLGDTRYTDKLIF
TRDD3	TRDV2	NA	TRDJ2	TGTGCCTGTGGGGGATACACAGCACAACTCTTCTTT	CACGGYTAQLFF
TRDD3	TRDV1	few	TRDJ1	TGTGCTCTTGGGCCCCAGCATCCGTCCTACCGATTCTTCGTACTGGGGGATACCGATAAACTCATCTTT	CALGPQHPSYRFFVLGDTDKLIF